A selection of T cell receptor beta chains follows, all from one sample in a study of kidney transplant recipient with SARS-CoV-2 infection. TCRdb reprocessed the reads via MiXCR and lists one record per CDR3 protein. In the table there are fewer than 250,000 distinct CDR3 sequences, around 26% of which are singletons. The input for sequencing was a blood sample, taken at baseline and between days 110 and 120 from a kidney transplant recipient. The receptors here all came from a male patient younger than 45 who had COVID-19 and was a kidney transplant recipient. Some T cells may arise from the graft donor. Each CDR3 is given with its conserved first and last residue. The D gene is left open where the match is weak. Clone size appears in some rows only: once, few, many, or a class for an expanded clone.

abundance: few
d_gene: .
v_gene: TRBV20-1
j_gene: TRBJ2-7
CDR3aa: CSARDHGGGGPREQYF
CDR3nt: TGCAGTGCTAGAGATCACGGAGGGGGGGGCCCCAGAGAGCAGTACTTC

abundance: many
d_gene: .
v_gene: TRBV8-2
j_gene: TRBJ2-6
CDR3aa: CGSDGRITQSRANVLTF
CDR3nt: TGTGGCAGCGATGGCAGGATAACACAAAGTCGGGCCAACGTCCTGACTTTC

abundance: .
d_gene: .
v_gene: TRBV5-1
j_gene: TRBJ2-2
CDR3aa: CASSWGLGTGELFF
CDR3nt: TGCGCCAGCAGCTGGGGTTTGGGGACCGGGGAGCTGTTTTTT

abundance: few
d_gene: .
v_gene: TRBV20-1
j_gene: TRBJ2-1
CDR3aa: CSADGRGANNEQFF
CDR3nt: TGCAGTGCTGACGGCAGGGGCGCTAACAATGAGCAGTTCTTC

abundance: few
d_gene: .
v_gene: TRBV27
j_gene: TRBJ2-1
CDR3aa: CASSLSRGEQFF
CDR3nt: TGTGCCAGCAGTTTATCGAGAGGGGAGCAGTTCTTC

abundance: many
d_gene: .
v_gene: TRBV12-2
j_gene: TRBJ1-2
CDR3aa: CASRTTGTPRKTYGYTF
CDR3nt: TGTGCAAGTCGCACCACAGGGACTCCACGAAAGACCTATGGCTACACCTTC

abundance: .
d_gene: .
v_gene: TRBV2
j_gene: TRBJ1-2
CDR3aa: CASSAGYYRRKTYGYTF
CDR3nt: TGTGCCAGCAGTGCGGGGTATTACCGACGAAAGACCTATGGCTACACCTTC

abundance: many
d_gene: .
v_gene: TRBV5-4
j_gene: TRBJ1-1
CDR3aa: CASSYLVDTEAFF
CDR3nt: TGTGCCAGCAGCTACCTCGTGGACACTGAAGCTTTCTTT

abundance: few
d_gene: TRBD2
v_gene: TRBV7-9
j_gene: TRBJ2-3
CDR3aa: CASSTSGSGTDTQYF
CDR3nt: TGTGCCAGCAGCACGAGCGGGAGTGGCACAGATACGCAGTATTTT

abundance: .
d_gene: TRBD2
v_gene: TRBV2
j_gene: TRBJ2-1
CDR3aa: CASSRPGLAGAYNEQFF
CDR3nt: TGTGCCAGCAGTCGCCCCGGACTAGCGGGAGCGTACAATGAGCAGTTCTTC

abundance: many
d_gene: .
v_gene: TRBV5-1
j_gene: TRBJ1-2
CDR3aa: CASSLSAGRNYGYTF
CDR3nt: TGCGCCAGCAGCTTGTCGGCAGGGCGAAACTATGGCTACACCTTC

abundance: .
d_gene: TRBD2
v_gene: TRBV18
j_gene: TRBJ2-3
CDR3aa: CASSPPRLAGRSDTQYF
CDR3nt: TGTGCCAGCTCACCCCCCCGACTAGCGGGTCGCTCAGATACGCAGTATTTT

abundance: .
d_gene: .
v_gene: TRBV19
j_gene: TRBJ2-5
CDR3aa: CATGSISGETQYF
CDR3nt: TGTGCCACAGGGAGTATTTCTGGAGAGACCCAGTACTTC

abundance: .
d_gene: TRBD2
v_gene: TRBV20-1
j_gene: TRBJ2-1
CDR3aa: CSERLAGEQFF
CDR3nt: TGCAGTGAACGGCTAGCGGGTGAGCAGTTCTTC

abundance: .
d_gene: .
v_gene: TRBV6-4
j_gene: TRBJ1-2
CDR3aa: CASSPKFSHGKIYGYTF
CDR3nt: TGTGCCAGCAGTCCCAAGTTCTCACACGGAAAGATCTATGGCTACACCTTC

abundance: .
d_gene: .
v_gene: TRBV19
j_gene: TRBJ2-5
CDR3aa: CASSPWGSRTEETQYF
CDR3nt: TGTGCCAGTAGTCCCTGGGGTAGTAGGACTGAAGAGACCCAGTACTTC